Only a few counts were recorded for the clone carrying this T cell receptor (beta chain). What it binds is not known. V dropped 7 bases and J dropped 6 bases, with 18 bases sitting between them. This CDR3 contains 15 residues. Germline V lookup: CDR1 SNHLY, CDR2 FYNNEI. The PCR used 60 Vbeta and 13 Jbeta primers. Method: immunoSEQ multiplex PCR; TCRdb's copy keeps in-frame clones and lacks some. Among around 130,000 clones listed, about three quarters were seen once. This specimen comes from a study of cytomegalovirus exposure and HLA in healthy donors. Study-wide context: T cells numbering approximately 170 million yielded approximately 120 million unique TCR beta sequences in an earlier analysis.

Study-level findings and limits: In a later analysis, the majority of CMV-associated beta chains seemingly showed HLA restriction. 164 TCR beta chains were listed as cytomegalovirus-associated.

The clonotype was recovered from an older woman in good health and CMV-seropositive. Material for sequencing was PBMCs. The chain is built from TRBV2 and TRBJ1-4, with D perhaps matching TRBD1 (6 bases). The CDR3 bases are TGTGCCAGCATCCCAGGATTGGGGGCCGATGAAAAACTGTTTTTT. Protein: CASIPGLGADEKLFF.